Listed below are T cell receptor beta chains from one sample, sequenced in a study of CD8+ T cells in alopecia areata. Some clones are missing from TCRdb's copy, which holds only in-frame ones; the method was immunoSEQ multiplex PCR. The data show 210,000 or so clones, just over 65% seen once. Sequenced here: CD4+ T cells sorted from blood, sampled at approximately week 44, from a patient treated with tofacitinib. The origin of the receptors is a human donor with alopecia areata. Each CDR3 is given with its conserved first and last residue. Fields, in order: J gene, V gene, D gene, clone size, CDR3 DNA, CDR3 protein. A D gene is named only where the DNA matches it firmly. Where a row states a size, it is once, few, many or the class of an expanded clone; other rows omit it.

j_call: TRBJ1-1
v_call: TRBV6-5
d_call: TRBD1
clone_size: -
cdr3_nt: TGTGCCAGCAAGGGACAGGTCATGAACACTGAAGCTTTCTTT
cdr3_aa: CASKGQVMNTEAFF

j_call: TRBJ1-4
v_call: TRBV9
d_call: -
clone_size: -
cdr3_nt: TGTGCCAGCAGCGTATCCGGGTTCCGGGCTAATGAAAAACTGTTTTTT
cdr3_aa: CASSVSGFRANEKLFF

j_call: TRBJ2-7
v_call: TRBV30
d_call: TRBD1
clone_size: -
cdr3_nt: TGTGCCTGGAGTGTACCCGGGACAGGTCTCTACGAGCAGTACTTC
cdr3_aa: CAWSVPGTGLYEQYF

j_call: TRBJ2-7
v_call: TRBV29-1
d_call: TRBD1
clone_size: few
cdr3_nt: TGCAGCGGGGTACAGGGGTACGAGCAGTACTTC
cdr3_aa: CSGVQGYEQYF

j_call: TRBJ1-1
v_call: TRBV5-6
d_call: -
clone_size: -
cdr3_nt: TGTGCCAGCAGCTTGCCGGAGGCCGGCACTGAAGCTTTCTTT
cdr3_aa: CASSLPEAGTEAFF

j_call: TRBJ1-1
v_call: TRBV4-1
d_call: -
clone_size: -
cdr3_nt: TGCGCCAGCAGCCAAGAGGGCCAGGGTATCAACATGAACACTGAAGCTTTCTTT
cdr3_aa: CASSQEGQGINMNTEAFF

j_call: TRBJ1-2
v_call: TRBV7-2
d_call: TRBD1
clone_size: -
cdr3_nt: TGTGCCAGCAGCCCGAGGGACAGGGGATCCCTCTATGGCTACACCTTC
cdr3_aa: CASSPRDRGSLYGYTF

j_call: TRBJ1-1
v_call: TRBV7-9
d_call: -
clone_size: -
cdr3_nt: TGTGCCAGCAACATGCCGGACTCTGAAGCTTTCTTT
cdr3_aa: CASNMPDSEAFF

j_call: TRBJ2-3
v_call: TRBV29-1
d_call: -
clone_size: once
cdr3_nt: TGCAGCGTTATCCGGGACCCCACAGATACGCAGTATTTT
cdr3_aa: CSVIRDPTDTQYF

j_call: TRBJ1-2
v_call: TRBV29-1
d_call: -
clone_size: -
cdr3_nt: TGCAGCGTTTCAGCAGGGACCGACTATGGCTACACCTTC
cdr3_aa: CSVSAGTDYGYTF

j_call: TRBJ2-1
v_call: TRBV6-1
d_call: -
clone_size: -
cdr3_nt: TGTGCCAGCAGTGAATATGAGCAGTTCTTC
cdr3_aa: CASSEYEQFF

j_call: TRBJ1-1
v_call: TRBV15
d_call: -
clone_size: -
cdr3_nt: TGTGCCACCAGCAGAGATCCGACAGGTCGCACTGAAGCTTTCTTT
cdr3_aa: CATSRDPTGRTEAFF

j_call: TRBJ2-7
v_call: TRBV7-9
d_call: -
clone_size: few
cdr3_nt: TGTGCCAGCAGCTTAGAGGACGAGCAGTACTTC
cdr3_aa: CASSLEDEQYF

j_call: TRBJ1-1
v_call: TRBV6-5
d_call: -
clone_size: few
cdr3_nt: TGTGCCAGCAGTCTAACGGTGAACACTGAAGCTTTCTTT
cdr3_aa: CASSLTVNTEAFF

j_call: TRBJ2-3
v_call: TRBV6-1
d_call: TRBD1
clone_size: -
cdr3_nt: TGTGCCAGCAGCGAGACAGGGGGGAGCACAGATACGCAGTATTTT
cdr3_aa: CASSETGGSTDTQYF

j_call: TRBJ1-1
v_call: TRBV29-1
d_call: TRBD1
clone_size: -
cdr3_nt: TGCAGCGTTCGAGAAAACGACAGGGGCAACACTGAAGCTTTCTTT
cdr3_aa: CSVRENDRGNTEAFF

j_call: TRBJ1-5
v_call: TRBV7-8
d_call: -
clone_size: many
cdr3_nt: TGTGCCAGCAGCTTGTTAGGGGGGGACAACAATCAGCCCCAGCATTTT
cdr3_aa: CASSLLGGDNNQPQHF

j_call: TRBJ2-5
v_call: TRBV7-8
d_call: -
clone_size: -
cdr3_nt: TGTGCCAGCAGCTTCGGACAGCCTCAAGAGACCCAGTACTTC
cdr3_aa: CASSFGQPQETQYF

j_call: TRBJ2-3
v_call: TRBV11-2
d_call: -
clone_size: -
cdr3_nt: TGTGCCAGCAGCTTACGTACGGGGGGCTCAGATACGCAGTATTTT
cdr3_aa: CASSLRTGGSDTQYF

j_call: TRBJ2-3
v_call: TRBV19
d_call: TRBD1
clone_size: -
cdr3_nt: TGTGCCAGTAGTCGGTCAGGGGGTAGCACAGATACGCAGTATTTT
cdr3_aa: CASSRSGGSTDTQYF

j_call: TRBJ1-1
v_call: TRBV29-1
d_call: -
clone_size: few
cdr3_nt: TGCAGCGTTCTGAGGGACAAAAGGAACACTGAAGCTTTCTTT
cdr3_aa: CSVLRDKRNTEAFF

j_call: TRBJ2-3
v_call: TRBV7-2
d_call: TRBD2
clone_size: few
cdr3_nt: TGTGCCACGGGCCCCGGGGGGGCAGGAGATACGCAGTATTTT
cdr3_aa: CATGPGGAGDTQYF

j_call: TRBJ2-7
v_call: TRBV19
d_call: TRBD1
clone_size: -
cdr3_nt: TGTGCCAGTAGTATAGAAATAACCGGGACAGCCTCCTACGAGCAGTACTTC
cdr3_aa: CASSIEITGTASYEQYF

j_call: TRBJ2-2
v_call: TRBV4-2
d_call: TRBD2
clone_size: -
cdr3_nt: TGTGCCAGCAGCCAAGTAGCGGGGGGGCGAAGCACCGGGGAGCTGTTTTTT
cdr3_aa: CASSQVAGGRSTGELFF

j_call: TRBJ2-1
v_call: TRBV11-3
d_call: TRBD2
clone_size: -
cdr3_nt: TGTGCCAGCAGCTTCTTGCGCGGTAGCGGGGGGGACTTCAACAATGAGCAGTTCTTC
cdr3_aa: CASSFLRGSGGDFNNEQFF

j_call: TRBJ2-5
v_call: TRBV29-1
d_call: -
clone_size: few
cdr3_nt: TGCAGCGTTTTATTTGGGGGGCAAACCCAGTACTTC
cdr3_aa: CSVLFGGQTQYF

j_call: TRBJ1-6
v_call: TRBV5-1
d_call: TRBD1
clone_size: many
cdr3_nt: TGCGCCAGCAGCTTGGCCTTTGGACAGGGCTCACCCCTCCACTTT
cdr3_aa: CASSLAFGQGSPLHF

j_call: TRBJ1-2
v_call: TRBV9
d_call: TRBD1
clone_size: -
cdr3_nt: TGTGCCAGCAGCGGGACAGGGTACGGCTACACCTTC
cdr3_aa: CASSGTGYGYTF

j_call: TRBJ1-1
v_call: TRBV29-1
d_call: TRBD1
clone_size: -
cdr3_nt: TGCAGCGTTGAAGGGGTAAGGGGGCATTACACTGAAGCTTTCTTT
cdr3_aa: CSVEGVRGHYTEAFF

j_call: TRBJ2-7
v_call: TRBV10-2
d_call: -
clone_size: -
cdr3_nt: TGCGCCAGCGCGCCTTCCTACGAGCAGTACTTC
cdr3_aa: CASAPSYEQYF

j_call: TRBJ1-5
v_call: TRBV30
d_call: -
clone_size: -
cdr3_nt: TGTGCCTGGTCCCGGGACACACGCAATCAGCCCCAGCATTTT
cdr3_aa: CAWSRDTRNQPQHF

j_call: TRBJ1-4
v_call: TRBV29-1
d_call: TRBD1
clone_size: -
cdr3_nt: TGCAGCGCCGGGGACAGGGCAACTAATGAAAAACTGTTTTTT
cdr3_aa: CSAGDRATNEKLFF

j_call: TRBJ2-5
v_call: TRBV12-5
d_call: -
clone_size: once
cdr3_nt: TGTGCTAGTGGTTTTGAAGAGACCCAGTACTTC
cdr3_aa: CASGFEETQYF

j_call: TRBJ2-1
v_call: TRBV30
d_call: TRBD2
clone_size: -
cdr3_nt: TGTGCCTGGAGTATTGGGACTAGGGGCAGGGATGAGCAGTTCTTC
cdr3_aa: CAWSIGTRGRDEQFF

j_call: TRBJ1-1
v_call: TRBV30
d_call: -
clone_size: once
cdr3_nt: TGTGCCTGGAGTCCCTTGGGGTACAGGGAGAACACTGAAGCTTTCTTT
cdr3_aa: CAWSPLGYRENTEAFF

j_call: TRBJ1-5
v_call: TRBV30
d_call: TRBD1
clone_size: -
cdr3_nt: TGTGCCTGGAGTGGCGATCAGGGGGGCAATCAGCCCCAGCATTTT
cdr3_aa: CAWSGDQGGNQPQHF

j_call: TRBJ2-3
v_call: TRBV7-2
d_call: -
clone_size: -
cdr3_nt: TGTGCCAGCAGCTCCCGACAGGGCACAGATACGCAGTATTTT
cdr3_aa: CASSSRQGTDTQYF

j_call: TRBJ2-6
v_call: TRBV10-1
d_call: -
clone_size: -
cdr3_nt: TGCGCCAGCAGTGAGAACGTAGGGGGCTCTGGGGCCAACGTCCTGACTTTC
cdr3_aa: CASSENVGGSGANVLTF

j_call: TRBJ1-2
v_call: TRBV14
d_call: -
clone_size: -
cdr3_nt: TGTGCCAGCAGCCAAGGAGGGAATTATGGCTACACCTTC
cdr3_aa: CASSQGGNYGYTF

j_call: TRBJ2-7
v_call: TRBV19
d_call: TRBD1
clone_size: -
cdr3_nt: TGTGCCAGTAGCCCGGGACAGGTATACTACGAGCAGTACTTC
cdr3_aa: CASSPGQVYYEQYF

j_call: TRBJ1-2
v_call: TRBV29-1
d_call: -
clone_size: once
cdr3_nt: TGCAGCGTTGGTTCTGCAAGAGGCTACACCTTC
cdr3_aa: CSVGSARGYTF

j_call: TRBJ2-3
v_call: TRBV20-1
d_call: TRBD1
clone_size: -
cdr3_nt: TGCAGTGGACAGGGCCCAGATACGCAGTATTTT
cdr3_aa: CSGQGPDTQYF

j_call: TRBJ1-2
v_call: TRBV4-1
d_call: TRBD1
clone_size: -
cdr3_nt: TGCGCCAGCAGCCAAGAACAGGGGGCAGCCTATGGCTACACCTTC
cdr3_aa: CASSQEQGAAYGYTF

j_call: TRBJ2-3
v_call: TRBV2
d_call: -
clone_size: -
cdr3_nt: TGTGCCAGCAGTCACGGGGGTTCCACAGATACGCAGTATTTT
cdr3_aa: CASSHGGSTDTQYF

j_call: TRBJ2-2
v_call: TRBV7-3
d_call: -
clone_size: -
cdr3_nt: TGTGCCAGCAGCTCCGGGAACAAGAACACCGGGGAGCTGTTTTTT
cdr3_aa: CASSSGNKNTGELFF

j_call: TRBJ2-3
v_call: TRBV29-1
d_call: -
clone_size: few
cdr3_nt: TGCAGCGTTGAAACCTCGCCCAGCGGAGATACAGATACGCAGTATTTT
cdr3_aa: CSVETSPSGDTDTQYF

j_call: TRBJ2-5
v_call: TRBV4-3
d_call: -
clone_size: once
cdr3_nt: TGCGCCAGCAGCCAACAATGGACAGGCGGACTACAGTACCAAGAGACCCAGTACTTC
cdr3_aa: CASSQQWTGGLQYQETQYF

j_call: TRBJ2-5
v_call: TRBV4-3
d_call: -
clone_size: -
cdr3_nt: TGCGCCAGCAGCCAATACAGGGTGCAGACCCAGTACTTC
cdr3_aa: CASSQYRVQTQYF

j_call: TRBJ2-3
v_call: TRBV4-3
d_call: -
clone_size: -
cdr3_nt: TGCGCCAGCAGCCGTCTCCAGGGTACAGATACGCAGTATTTT
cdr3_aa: CASSRLQGTDTQYF

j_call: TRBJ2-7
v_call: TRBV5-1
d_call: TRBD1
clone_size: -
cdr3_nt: TGCGCCAGCAGCGGCGAGCAGGGGGCCGCCTACGAGCAGTACTTC
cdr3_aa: CASSGEQGAAYEQYF

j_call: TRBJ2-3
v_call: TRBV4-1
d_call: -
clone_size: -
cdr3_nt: TGCGCCAGCAGCCAAGATCCCGTGGACGCCTCTAGCACAGATACGCAGTATTTT
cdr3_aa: CASSQDPVDASSTDTQYF

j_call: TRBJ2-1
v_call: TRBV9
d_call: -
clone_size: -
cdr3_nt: TGTGCCAGCAGCGTAGCATACAATGAGCAGTTCTTC
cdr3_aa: CASSVAYNEQFF

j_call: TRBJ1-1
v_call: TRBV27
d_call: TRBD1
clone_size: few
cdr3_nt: TGTGCCGTTAGGGGACAGACACTGAACACTGAAGCTTTCTTT
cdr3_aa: CAVRGQTLNTEAFF

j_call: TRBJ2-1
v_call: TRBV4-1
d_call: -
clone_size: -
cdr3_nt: TGCGCCAGCAGCCAAGCCCACGGGGTCCACAATGAGCAGTTCTTC
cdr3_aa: CASSQAHGVHNEQFF

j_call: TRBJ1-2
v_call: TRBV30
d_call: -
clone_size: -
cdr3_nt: TGTGCCTGCACTCCAGGCCCCAACTATGGCTACACCTTC
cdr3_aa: CACTPGPNYGYTF